A single sample is the source of the 12 T cell receptor beta chains below, sequenced in a study of T cells after yellow fever vaccination. TCRdb re-analysed the 5' RACE reads in MiXCR, keeping a single row per CDR3 protein. Of under 700,000 distinct CDR3 sequences in the sample, less than 20% were seen once. The sequencing used PBMCs, collected 5 to 6 days after the first yellow fever vaccination. All receptors come from a man between 18 and 35 years old who received the YFV17D yellow fever vaccine.

This clonotype was observed a handful of times. The chain recombines TRBV6-5 with TRBJ2-7; the D is unclear. CDR1 and CDR2 from the germline V gene are MNHEY and SVGAGI. The CDR3 loop spans 15 amino acids. Between the trimmed V and J ends, which lost 2 bases and 0 bases, there was a span of 11 bases. Here the CDR3 reads CASSYGSRSSYEQYF. DNA of the CDR3: TGTGCCAGCAGTTACGGTTCCAGGAGCTCCTACGAGCAGTACTTC.

The V gene is TRBV19, the J gene TRBJ2-2; 8 bases agree with TRBD2. V shed 7 bases and J 5 bases; nucleotides not matched to a gene: 6. This CDR3 region has 14 residues. Germline loops: CDR1 LNHDA, CDR2 SQIVND (reference sequence). The DNA of the CDR3 is TGTGCCAGTATGGGACTAGAGACGACCGGGGAGCTGTTTTTT. It specifies CASMGLETTGELFF.

The chain recombines TRBV7-7 with TRBJ2-1; TRBD1 agrees at 7 bases. Germline V CDR1 and CDR2: SSHAT, FNYEAQ (reference sequence). The CDR3 is made up of 14 amino acids. The DNA of the CDR3 is TGTGCTATCGCCCCCTGGACAGGAGACAATGAGCAGTTCTTC. Translating it yields CAIAPWTGDNEQFF.

The rearrangement links TRBV6-2 or TRBV6-3 to TRBJ2-5; 7 nucleotides agree with TRBD2. This CDR3 region has 15 residues. Germline CDR1 is MNHEY and CDR2 is SVGEGT. J lost 2 bases, V lost 8 bases, and 11 bases had no gene match. In DNA, the CDR3 is TGTGCCAGCTTACTACATACGGGGGGACAAGAGACCCAGTACTTC. Translation gives CASLLHTGGQETQYF.

This chain connects TRBV6-2 or TRBV6-3 to TRBJ1-4; TRBD1 is a possible D gene (5 bases). This CDR3 has 15 amino acids. V was pared by 2 bases and J by 10 bases, with 17 bases between. Germline V gives CDR1 MNHEY, CDR2 SVGEGT. CDR3 nucleotide sequence: TGTGCCAGCAGTTACCCCTCTGGGGGGAACGGAAAACTGTTTTTT. This sequence encodes CASSYPSGGNGKLFF.

The J gene is TRBJ2-3, the V gene TRBV11-1; 9 nucleotides align to TRBD2. In germline, CDR1 is SGHAT, CDR2 FQDESV (reference sequence). J lost 2 bases, V lost 6 bases, and 15 bases had no gene match. The CDR3 has 18 residues. The CDR3 region is CASSFDPRLAEHTDTQYF. DNA of the CDR3: TGTGCCAGCAGTTTCGACCCCAGACTAGCGGAACACACAGATACGCAGTATTTT.

This clonotype came up a few times. The V gene is TRBV12-3 or TRBV12-4, the J gene TRBJ2-3, with 10 bases fitting TRBD2. This CDR3 is built from 18 residues. With 6 bases clipped from V and 0 bases from J, the junction kept 12 bases outside the gene matches. The CDR3 coding sequence is TGTGCCAGCAGCTTTAGACTAGCGGGCCTTACGAGCACAGATACGCAGTATTTT. Its protein is CASSFRLAGLTSTDTQYF.

This clonotype showed up just a few times. V usage is TRBV7-2 and J usage is TRBJ2-4; 11 bases fit TRBD1. V lost 3 bases, J lost 3 bases, and 4 bases stayed unmatched. Germline V CDR1 and CDR2: SGHTA, FQGNSA. The CDR3 spans 16 residues. The CDR3 loop is CASSFGQGALKNIQYF. The CDR3 coding sequence is TGTGCCAGCAGCTTCGGACAGGGGGCGCTCAAAAACATTCAGTACTTC. The full variable domain, rest sourced from reference TRBV7-2 and TRBJ2-4, is GAGVSQSPSNKVTEKGKDVELRCDPISGHTALYWYRQSLGQGLEFLIYFQGNSAPDKSGLPSDRFSAERTGGSVSTLTIQRTQQEDSAVYLCASSFGQGALKNIQYFGAGTRLSVL.

This clonotype was seen more than once but under ten times. The V call is TRBV27, the J call TRBJ1-2; 9 bases map to TRBD1. Germline-derived CDR1 and CDR2 are MNHEY and SMNVEV (reference sequence). V shed 3 bases, J shed 8 bases, and the junction held 4 bases outside the gene matches. The CDR3 has 13 residues. CDR3 in DNA: TGTGCCAGCAGTTTTAATACAGGGGGCGGCTACACCTTC. Its translation is CASSFNTGGGYTF.

The table lists this clonotype with a few counts. The rearrangement links TRBV28 to TRBJ2-7, with 9 bases that match TRBD1. Germline CDR1 reads MDHEN; CDR2 reads SYDVKM. This CDR3 is 13 amino acids long. The trim removed 7 bases at V and 5 bases at J, leaving 6 bases unmatched. CDR3 sequence (DNA): TGTGCCAGCAACACAGGGGGCCATAACGAGCAGTACGTC. Protein sequence: CASNTGGHNEQYV.

This clonotype turned up a few times. The rearrangement joins TRBV28 to TRBJ1-6; D may be TRBD1 (6 bases). This CDR3 is 15 amino acids long. V lost 7 bases and J 8 bases, leaving 18 bases between the germline ends. Germline-derived CDR1 and CDR2 are MDHEN and SYDVKM. The CDR3 DNA reads TGTGCCAGCACTCCAGGTCCCCGGACAGATTCACCCCTCCACTTT. Amino acid sequence: CASTPGPRTDSPLHF.

About this clonotype itself: Since no conserved phenylalanine or tryptophan closes the CDR3, a read error is the likely cause. CDR3 amino acids: CASSLTDYGYTL. CDR3 DNA: TGTGCCAGCAGTCTCACAGATTATGGCTACACCCTC. V gene TRBV6-6 combines with J gene TRBJ1-2; D is unclear. The CDR3 loop spans 12 amino acids. V was cut by 5 bases and J by 5 bases, with 9 bases left in between. The germline gives CDR1 MNHNY, CDR2 SVGAGI (reference sequence).